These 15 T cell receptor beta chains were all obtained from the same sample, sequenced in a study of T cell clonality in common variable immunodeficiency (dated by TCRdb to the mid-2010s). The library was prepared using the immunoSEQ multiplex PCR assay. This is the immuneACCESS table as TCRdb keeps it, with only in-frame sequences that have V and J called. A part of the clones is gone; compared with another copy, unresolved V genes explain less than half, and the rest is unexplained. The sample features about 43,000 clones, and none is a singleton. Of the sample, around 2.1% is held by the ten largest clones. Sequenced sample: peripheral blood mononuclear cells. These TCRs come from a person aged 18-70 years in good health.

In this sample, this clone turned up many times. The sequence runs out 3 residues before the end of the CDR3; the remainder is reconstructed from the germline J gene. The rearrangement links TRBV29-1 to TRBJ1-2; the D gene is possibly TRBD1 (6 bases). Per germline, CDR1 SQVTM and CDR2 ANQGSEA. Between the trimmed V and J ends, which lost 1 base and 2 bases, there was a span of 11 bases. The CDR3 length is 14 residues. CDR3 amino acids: CSVEGRTANYGYTF. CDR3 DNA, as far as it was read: TGCAGCGTTGAAGGTCGGACAGCAAACTATGGC.

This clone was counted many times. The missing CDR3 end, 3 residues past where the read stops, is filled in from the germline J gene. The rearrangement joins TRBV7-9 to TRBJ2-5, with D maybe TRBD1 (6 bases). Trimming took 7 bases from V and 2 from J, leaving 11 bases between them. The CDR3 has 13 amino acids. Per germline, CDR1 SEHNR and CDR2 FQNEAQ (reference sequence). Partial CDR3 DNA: TGTGCCAGCAATTGGGGGCGTCAAGAGACC. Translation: CASNWGRQET. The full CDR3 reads CASNWGRQETQYF.

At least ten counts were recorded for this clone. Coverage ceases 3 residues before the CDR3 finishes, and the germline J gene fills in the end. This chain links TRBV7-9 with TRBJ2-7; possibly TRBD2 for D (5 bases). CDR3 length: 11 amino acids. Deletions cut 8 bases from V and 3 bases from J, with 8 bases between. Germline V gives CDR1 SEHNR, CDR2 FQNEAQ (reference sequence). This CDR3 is CASSRGYEQYF. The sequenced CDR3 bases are TGTGCCAGCTCCCGGGGCTACGAG.

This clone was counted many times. The chain's CDR3 is CSVEARAGTDTQYF. The part of the CDR3 DNA that was read is TGCAGCGTTGAAGCCCGAGCGGGGACAGATACG. This sequence joins TRBV29-1 and TRBJ2-3; 7 bases fit TRBD2. The read halts 3 residues ahead of the CDR3 end, with the missing end drawn from the germline J gene. Germline V gene data show CDR1 as SQVTM and CDR2 as ANQGSEA. This CDR3 region has 14 residues. J lost 3 bases, V lost 1 base, and 4 bases had no gene match.

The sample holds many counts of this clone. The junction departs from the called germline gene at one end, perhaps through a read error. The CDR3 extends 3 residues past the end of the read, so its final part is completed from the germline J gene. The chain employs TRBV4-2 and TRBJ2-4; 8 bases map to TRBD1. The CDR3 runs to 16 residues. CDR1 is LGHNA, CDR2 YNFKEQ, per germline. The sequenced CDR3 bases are TGCGCCAGCAGCCCCAAGGACAGGGCGGCCAAAAACATT. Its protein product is CASSPKDRAAKNI. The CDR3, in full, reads CASSPKDRAAKNIQYF.

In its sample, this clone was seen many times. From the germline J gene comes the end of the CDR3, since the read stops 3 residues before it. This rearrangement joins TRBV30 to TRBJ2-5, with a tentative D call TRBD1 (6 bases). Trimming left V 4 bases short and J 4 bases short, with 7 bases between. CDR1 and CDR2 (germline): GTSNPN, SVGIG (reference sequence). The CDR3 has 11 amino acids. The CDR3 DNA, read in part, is TGTGCCTGGACCAGGGGAGAGACC. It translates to CAWTRGET. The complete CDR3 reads CAWTRGETQYF.

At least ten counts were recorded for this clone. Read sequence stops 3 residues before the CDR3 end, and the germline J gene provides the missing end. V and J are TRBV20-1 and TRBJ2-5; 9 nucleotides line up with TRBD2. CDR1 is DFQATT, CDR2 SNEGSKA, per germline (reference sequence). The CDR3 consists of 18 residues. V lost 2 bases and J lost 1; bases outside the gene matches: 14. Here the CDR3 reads CSARLAGTRWVPQETQYF. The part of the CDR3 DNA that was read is TGCAGTGCTAGACTAGCGGGAACAAGATGGGTTCCCCAAGAGACC.

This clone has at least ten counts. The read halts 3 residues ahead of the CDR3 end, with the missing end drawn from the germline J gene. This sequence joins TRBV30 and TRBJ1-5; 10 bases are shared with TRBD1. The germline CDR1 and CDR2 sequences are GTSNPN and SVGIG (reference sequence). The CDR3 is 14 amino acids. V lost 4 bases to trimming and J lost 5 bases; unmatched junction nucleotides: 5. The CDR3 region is CAWTWTGGHQPQHF. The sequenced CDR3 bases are TGTGCCTGGACTTGGACAGGGGGACATCAGCCC.

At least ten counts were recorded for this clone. The sequenced CDR3 bases are TGTGCCAGCAGCCGCAGGAGGTTAGCGGGGGCCACGAGCTCCTACAATGAG. This translates into CASSRRRLAGATSSYNE. The whole CDR3 sequence reads CASSRRRLAGATSSYNEQFF. The V call is TRBV4-2, the J call TRBJ2-1, with 9 bases fitting TRBD2. The read ends 3 residues shy of where the CDR3 ends; the end is completed using the germline J gene. Germline trimming cut 4 bases from V and 0 bases from J; bases unmatched to any gene: 16. The CDR3 totals 20 residues. Germline-derived CDR1 and CDR2 are LGHNA and YNFKEQ.

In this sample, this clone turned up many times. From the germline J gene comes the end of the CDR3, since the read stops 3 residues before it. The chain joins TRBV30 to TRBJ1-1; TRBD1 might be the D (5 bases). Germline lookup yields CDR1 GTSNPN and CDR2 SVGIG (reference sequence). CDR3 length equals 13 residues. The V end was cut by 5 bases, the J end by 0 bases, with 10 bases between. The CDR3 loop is CAWLDNMNTEAFF. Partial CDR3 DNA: TGTGCCTGGCTGGACAACATGAACACTGAA.

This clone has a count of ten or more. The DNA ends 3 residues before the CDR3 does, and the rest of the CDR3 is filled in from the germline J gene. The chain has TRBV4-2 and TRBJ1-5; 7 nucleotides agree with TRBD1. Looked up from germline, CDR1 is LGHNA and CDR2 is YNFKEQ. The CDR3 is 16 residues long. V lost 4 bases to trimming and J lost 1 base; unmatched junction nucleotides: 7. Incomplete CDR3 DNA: TGTGCCAGCAGCCCCAACAGGGGAGAAAGCAATCAGCCC. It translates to CASSPNRGESNQP. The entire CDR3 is CASSPNRGESNQPQHF.

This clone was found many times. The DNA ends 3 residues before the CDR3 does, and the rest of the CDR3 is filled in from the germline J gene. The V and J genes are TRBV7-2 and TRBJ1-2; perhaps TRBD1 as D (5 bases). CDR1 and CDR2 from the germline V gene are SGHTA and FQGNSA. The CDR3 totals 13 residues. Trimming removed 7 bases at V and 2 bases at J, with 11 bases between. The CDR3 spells CASTTTENYGYTF. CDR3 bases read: TGTGCCAGCACCACGACAGAAAACTATGGC.

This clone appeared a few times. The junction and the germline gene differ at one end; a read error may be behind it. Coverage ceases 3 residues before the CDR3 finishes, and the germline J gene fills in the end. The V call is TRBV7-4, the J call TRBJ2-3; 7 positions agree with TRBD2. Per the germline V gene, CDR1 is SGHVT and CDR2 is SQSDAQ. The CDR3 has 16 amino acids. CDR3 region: CTGPSPSGARTDTQYF. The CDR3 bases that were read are TGCACCGGGCCATCACCGAGCGGGGCCCGCACAGATACG.

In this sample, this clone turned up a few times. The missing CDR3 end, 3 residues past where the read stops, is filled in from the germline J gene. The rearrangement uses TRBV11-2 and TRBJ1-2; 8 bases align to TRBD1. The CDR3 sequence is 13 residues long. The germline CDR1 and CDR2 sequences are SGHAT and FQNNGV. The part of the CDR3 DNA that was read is TGTGCCAGCAGCCAAGACAGGGGAAGAGGC. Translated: CASSQDRGRG. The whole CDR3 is CASSQDRGRGYTF.

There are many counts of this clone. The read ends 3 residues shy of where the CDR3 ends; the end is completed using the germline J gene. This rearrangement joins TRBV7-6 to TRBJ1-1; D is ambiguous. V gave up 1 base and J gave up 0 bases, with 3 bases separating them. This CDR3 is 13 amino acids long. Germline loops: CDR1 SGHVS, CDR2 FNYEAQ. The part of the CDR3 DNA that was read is TGTGCCAGCAGCTTAGTCGTGAACACTGAA. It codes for CASSLVVNTE. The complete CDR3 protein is CASSLVVNTEAFF.